This T cell receptor beta chain was documented in a study of T cell repertoires in cytomegalovirus infection. Turning to the study itself: Public TCR beta signatures were indicative of both CMV infection and a matching HLA type.

Study-level points and caveats: The ex vivo response was dominated by HLA-C-restricted CMV-specific TCR beta clonotypes. Of the TCR beta families, the public ones yielded a cumulative frequency that identified carriers of CMV plus the relevant HLA.

With regard to this clonotype: Its antigen is as yet unknown.

CDR1 is SGDLS, CDR2 YYNGEE, per germline. J lost 7 bases, V lost 5 bases, and 6 bases had no gene match. The CDR3 totals 14 residues. TCRdb used MiXCR to reprocess the reads, holding one entry per CDR3 protein. The data contain 250,000 to 300,000 distinct CDR3 sequences, around 13% of them singletons. The sample was PBMCs. This sequence originates from a human donor in good health (CMV status not recorded). Some clones in this sample may be carry-over from other donors' samples. This chain uses TRBV9 with TRBJ1-6; 7 positions match TRBD1. This CDR3 reads CASSTTGWNSPLHF. The CDR3 DNA is TGTGCCAGCAGTACGACAGGGTGGAATTCACCCCTCCACTTT.